Below are 24 T cell receptor beta chains sequenced from a single sample in a study of blood T cell repertoires in COVID-19. Measured with immunoSEQ multiplex PCR; TCRdb has only the in-frame clones, and not every one. The sample has 200,000 to 250,000 clones, approximately 86% seen once. The sequencing sample was made of PBMCs or T cells enriched from blood (not recorded which). The receptors stem from a middle-aged woman with acute COVID-19.

V and J are TRBV27 and TRBJ1-5; a weak D match, TRBD1 (5 bases). Germline values: CDR1 MNHEY, CDR2 SMNVEV (reference sequence). This CDR3 has 14 residues. The V and J ends lost 6 bases and 4 bases respectively, with 13 bases between them. CDR3 DNA: TGTGCCAGCAGGCTTGGGGGAGGGAATCAGCCCCAGCATTTT. Its protein is CASRLGGGNQPQHF.

The chain carries TRBV7-2 and TRBJ1-4; 9 bases are shared with TRBD1. CDR3 length: 15 residues. V lost 1 base and J lost 4; bases outside the gene matches: 1. The V gene's germline CDR1 is SGHTA and CDR2 FQGNSA. The CDR3 reads CASSLGDRDNEKLFF. CDR3 coding DNA: TGTGCCAGCAGCTTAGGGGACAGGGATAATGAAAAACTGTTTTTT.

V usage is TRBV2 and J usage is TRBJ2-2; 11 nucleotides line up with TRBD2. The CDR3 is 16 amino acids. From germline, CDR1 is SNHLY and CDR2 FYNNEI. The V and J ends lost 6 bases and 1 base, in that order; junction bases with no gene match: 4. The CDR3 sequence is CASSLGTSGNTGELFF. In DNA, the CDR3 is TGTGCCAGCAGCCTAGGGACTAGCGGGAACACCGGGGAGCTGTTTTTT.

This clone was seen only a few times. The rearrangement joins TRBV19 to TRBJ2-2, with a possible D match to TRBD2 (6 bases). The CDR3 runs to 13 residues. Trimming pared 6 bases from V and 7 bases from J, leaving 12 bases between. The germline gives CDR1 LNHDA, CDR2 SQIVND (reference sequence). The CDR3 nucleotides read TGTGCCAGTAGCTCGGGACTTCGCGGGGAGCTGTTTTTT. Protein sequence: CASSSGLRGELFF.

J is TRBJ2-1 and V is TRBV7-9, with TRBD2 matching 8 bases. Germline V gene sequence: CDR1 SEHNR, CDR2 FQNEAQ (reference sequence). J gave up 0 bases and V 6 bases, and 4 bases lay outside the gene matches. The CDR3 is 15 residues long. CDR3 nucleotide sequence: TGTGCCAGCAGTCGTAGCGGGATCTCCTACAATGAGCAGTTCTTC. Translated, it gives CASSRSGISYNEQFF.

The chain is built from TRBV6-5 and TRBJ2-7; 7 bases align to TRBD2. This CDR3 is 12 amino acids long. The V segment lost 10 bases and the J segment 7 bases; nucleotides outside the gene matches: 10. Germline V gives CDR1 MNHEY, CDR2 SVGAGI. In DNA form, the CDR3 reads TGTGCCACCAAGGAGACAGCGGGGGAGCAGTACTTC. It translates to CATKETAGEQYF.

For this clone: This specimen includes other DNA sequences encoding the same CDR3. V is TRBV2 and J is TRBJ1-5, with 10 nucleotides matching TRBD1. From germline, CDR1 is SNHLY and CDR2 FYNNEI. This CDR3 is built from 15 residues. V dropped 6 bases and J dropped 1; count of bases not matched to a gene: 3. CDR3 in DNA: TGTGCCAGCAGCCGACAGGGGGCGAGCAATCAGCCCCAGCATTTT. Its translation is CASSRQGASNQPQHF.

This clone was observed a few times. This chain connects TRBV27 to TRBJ2-3, with D tentatively TRBD2 (7 bases). Germline V gene sequence: CDR1 MNHEY, CDR2 SMNVEV (reference sequence). Trimming shortened V by 1 base and J by 2 bases, and 16 bases separated the two germline ends. The CDR3 covers 17 residues. CDR3 loop: CASSLFARGQITDTQYF. DNA of the CDR3: TGTGCCAGCAGTTTATTTGCGCGGGGGCAGATCACAGATACGCAGTATTTT.

This chain connects TRBV6-5 to TRBJ1-1; 7 bases agree with TRBD1. After removal of 2 bases from V and 1 base from J, the junction contained 4 bases not matched to a gene. The CDR3 runs 15 residues. Germline CDR1 is MNHEY and CDR2 is SVGAGI. Written as DNA, the CDR3 is TGTGCCAGCAGTTACGGGGACAGACCGAACACTGAAGCTTTCTTT. It codes for CASSYGDRPNTEAFF.

The rearrangement uses TRBV7-9 and TRBJ2-5; maybe TRBD2 (7 bases). Germline loops: CDR1 SEHNR, CDR2 FQNEAQ (reference sequence). Trimming stripped 2 bases from V and 2 bases from J, with 24 bases between. CDR3 length: 19 residues. In nucleotides, the CDR3 is TGTGCCAGCAGCTTACGGAGGGGGGGAAGGACGGATTATCAAGAGACCCAGTACTTC. Translation: CASSLRRGGRTDYQETQYF.

This clone showed up just a few times. The rearrangement links TRBV5-1 to TRBJ2-3; possible D gene TRBD2, 7 bases. The CDR3 has 16 residues. V shed 3 bases and J shed 2 bases, with 16 bases lying between them. Germline-derived CDR1 and CDR2 are SGHRS and YFSETQ. Here the CDR3 reads CASSSGGGQYTDTQYF. CDR3 DNA: TGCGCCAGCAGCTCTGGCGGGGGCCAGTACACAGATACGCAGTATTTT.

The chain employs TRBV5-1 and TRBJ1-2; 10 nucleotides line up with TRBD1. J was trimmed by 3 bases and V by 0 bases; bases with no gene match: 5. The length of the CDR3 is 16 residues. Looked up from germline, CDR1 is SGHRS and CDR2 is YFSETQ. In DNA form, the CDR3 reads TGCGCCAGCAGCTTGGAGGGGACAGGGGACTACTATGGCTACACCTTC. Amino acid sequence: CASSLEGTGDYYGYTF.

This chain joins TRBV4-1 and TRBJ2-3, with a weak D call TRBD1 (5 bases). The ends were cut back, 5 bases at V and 0 bases at J, with 15 bases in the middle. CDR3 length: 16 amino acids. Germline CDR1 and CDR2: MGHRA and YSYEKL. In nucleotides, the CDR3 is TGCGCCAGCAGCGCAAGACAGCTACCTAGCACAGATACGCAGTATTTT. Its translation: CASSARQLPSTDTQYF.

J is TRBJ1-2 and V is TRBV24-1; 10 bases fit TRBD1. This CDR3 region has 15 residues. The ends lost 2 bases at V and 7 bases at J; junction bases unmatched: 6. CDR1 is KGHDR, CDR2 SFDVKD, per germline. CDR3 region: CATSDSDRGDSGYTF. The DNA for the CDR3 is TGTGCCACCAGTGATTCGGACAGGGGGGACTCTGGCTACACCTTC.

This clone showed up just a few times. The chain uses TRBV21-1 and TRBJ2-5; TRBD2 reflects the table's D call only, with no check against the DNA. TRBV21-1 is a recognized pseudogene. The CDR3 loop spans 13 amino acids. As DNA, the CDR3 is TGTGCCAGGGGTCGGGCGGGAGGAGAGACCCAGTACTTC. Translation: CARGRAGGETQYF.

The V and J genes are TRBV2 and TRBJ2-5; D may be TRBD2 (5 bases). Germline loops: CDR1 SNHLY, CDR2 FYNNEI. The CDR3 is made up of 11 amino acids. The ends were cut back, 3 bases at V and 9 bases at J, with 8 bases in the middle. The CDR3 coding sequence is TGTGCCAGCAGTGATTCGGGATCCCAGTACTTC. As protein: CASSDSGSQYF.

The V and J genes are TRBV13 and TRBJ2-2, with TRBD1 as a possible D gene (6 bases). V lost 6 bases and J 5 bases, leaving 16 bases between the germline ends. The CDR3 loop spans 15 amino acids. From germline, CDR1 is PRHDT and CDR2 FYEKMQ (reference sequence). This chain's CDR3 is CASSSDRNPTGELFF. In DNA, the CDR3 is TGTGCCAGCAGTTCAGACAGGAACCCAACCGGGGAGCTGTTTTTT.

The rearrangement links TRBV6-5 to TRBJ2-1; 11 positions match TRBD2. Germline V gene lookup returns CDR1 MNHEY and CDR2 SVGAGI. V lost 8 bases and J lost 7; bases outside the gene matches: 10. The CDR3 runs to 15 residues. CDR3 coding DNA: TGTGCCAGCGCCGTAGCGGGAGGGCCAATAAATGAGCAGTTCTTC. It codes for CASAVAGGPINEQFF.

The genes are TRBV6-5 and TRBJ2-1; weak D call: TRBD2 (6 bases). This CDR3 has 16 residues. V shed 2 bases and J shed 2 bases, with 13 bases lying between them. CDR1 is MNHEY and CDR2 is SVGAGI in the germline V gene. The CDR3 spells CASSYLSGATYNEQFF. In nucleotides, the CDR3 is TGTGCCAGCAGTTACCTTAGCGGAGCGACCTACAATGAGCAGTTCTTC.

The gene calls are TRBV7-9 and TRBJ2-2, with D perhaps TRBD2 (5 bases). The CDR3 is 17 residues long. V lost 0 bases, J lost 1 base, and 12 bases lay in between. Per germline, CDR1 SEHNR and CDR2 FQNEAQ (reference sequence). CDR3 protein: CASSLALILGNTGELFF. The CDR3 DNA reads TGTGCCAGCAGCTTAGCGCTGATACTAGGGAACACCGGGGAGCTGTTTTTT.

The chain has TRBV11-2 and TRBJ2-7; 10 bases match TRBD2. This CDR3 region has 13 residues. Germline V CDR1 and CDR2: SGHAT, FQNNGV. J gave up 6 bases and V 5 bases, and 4 bases lay outside the gene matches. In nucleotides, the CDR3 is TGTGCCAGCAGCCATAGCGGGGGGTTCGAGCAGTACTTC. Residues: CASSHSGGFEQYF. The entire variable domain, with the rest obtained from reference TRBV11-2 and TRBJ2-7, is as follows: EAGVAQSPRYKIIEKRQSVAFWCNPISGHATLYWYQQILGQGPKLLIQFQNNGVVDDSQLPKDRFSAERLKGVDSTLKIQPAKLEDSAVYLCASSHSGGFEQYFGPGTRLTVT.

This clone was recorded only once. The rearrangement links TRBV7-8 to TRBJ2-7; perhaps TRBD2 as D (5 bases). V dropped 4 bases and J dropped 5 bases, with 9 bases sitting between them. Germline V gene data show CDR1 as SGHVS and CDR2 as FQNEAQ. The CDR3 has 12 residues. The CDR3: CASSSPGDEQYF. The DNA for the CDR3 is TGTGCCAGCAGCTCCCCCGGGGACGAGCAGTACTTC. The full variable domain, rest sourced from reference TRBV7-8 and TRBJ2-7, is GAGVSQSPRYKVAKRGQDVALRCDPISGHVSLFWYQQALGQGPEFLTYFQNEAQLDKSGLPSDRFFAERPEGSVSTLKIQRTQQEDSAVYLCASSSPGDEQYFGPGTRLTVT.

The chain joins TRBV20-1 to TRBJ2-7, with a weak D call TRBD2 (5 bases). Per germline, CDR1 DFQATT and CDR2 SNEGSKA (reference sequence). The CDR3 totals 10 residues. V lost 4 bases and J 5 bases, leaving 6 bases between the germline ends. The CDR3 reads CSATGNEQYF. CDR3 nucleotide sequence: TGCAGTGCTACCGGGAACGAGCAGTACTTC.

This clone was counted once. The chain carries TRBV7-2 and TRBJ2-7; tentative D call: TRBD1 (6 bases). Trimming left V 1 base short and J 7 bases short, with 17 bases between. This CDR3 comprises 15 residues. Germline lookup yields CDR1 SGHTA and CDR2 FQGNSA. The CDR3 region has the DNA TGTGCCAGCAGCTTAGTCGTGCAGGGGCTGGGAGAGCAGTACTTC. This sequence encodes CASSLVVQGLGEQYF.